The T cell receptor beta chain under discussion was sequenced for a study of OX40 agonist ivuxolimab in advanced cancers. For the wider study: Ivuxolimab was an agonistic, fully human IgG2 monoclonal antibody directed against OX40 (CD134), a costimulatory receptor. Intravenous ivuxolimab was administered to patients every 2 weeks at six dose levels: 0.01, 0.1, 0.3, 1.5, 3 and 10 mg/kg. Of the 50 to 55 dose-escalation patients, hepatocellular carcinoma was present in around 20, melanoma in about 15, renal cell carcinoma in 9 and head and neck cancer in 9. In the dose-escalation cohort, 70% to 85% of patients were male, and the mean age was approximately 60 years, with a range of roughly 20 to 80. Patients were allowed to have had prior anti-PD-1, anti-PD-L1 or anti-CTLA-4 therapy, and approximately 40% of the dose-escalation patients had been treated with checkpoint inhibitors. Partial responses were achieved by three dose-escalation patients, of whom one had hepatocellular carcinoma and two had cutaneous melanoma. The purpose of peripheral TCRbeta sequencing was to test whether ivuxolimab changed TCR sequence diversity and led to clonal T-cell expansion. The monotherapy dose-escalation portion (N ≈ 56 patients) of the phase I ivuxolimab trial is reported in the paper.

Taken from cysteine to phenylalanine, the CDR3 has 16 residues. Just the 48-base CDR3 DNA is kept, in frame starting at base 1. Via the germline V gene, CDR1 is SGHRS and CDR2 YFSETQ. Unmatched junction bases come to 7, with V trimmed by 0 bases and J by 6 bases. The trial excluded patients who had a history of autoimmune disease or were on systemic immunosuppression. Peripheral blood for TCR sequencing was collected from all dose cohorts at baseline, on cycle 4 day 1, and on cycle 7 day 1. Samples came from an open-label, multicenter, first-in-human phase I dose-escalation trial of ivuxolimab. Adults with locally advanced or metastatic melanoma, renal cell carcinoma, hepatocellular carcinoma or head and neck squamous cell carcinoma were enrolled in the trial. Before TCR sequencing, CD4+ and CD8+ T cells were separately sorted from peripheral blood. Genomic DNA was isolated from the sorted cells so that the TCRbeta CDR3 region could be sequenced. The immunoSEQ Assay was used to sequence the TCRbeta CDR3 regions. TCRdb obtained this table from immuneACCESS and retained in-frame rearrangements with V and J assigned. These tables miss some clones; where compared with another copy, unresolved V genes account for less than half of the shortfall, and the remainder is unexplained. The sample table shows 75,000 to 95,000 clones, and 80% to 90% are seen once. Roughly 4% of the sample rests with the top ten.

Points the paper makes about the study in general: Low levels of normalized T-cell clonal expansion were also seen in some nonresponding patients. At doses of 0.1 to 3.0 mg/kg, clonal expansion of both CD4+ and CD8+ T cells in blood was seen between baseline and week 6. Which antigens the clonally expanded peripheral T cells were specific for was not determined. On average, CD8+ T cells showed more expanded clones than CD4+ T cells after ivuxolimab. In the 0.1-3.0 mg/kg groups, partial responders were among the patients with the lowest normalized peripheral clonal expansion, particularly in CD8+ T cells.

About this clone itself: Its antigen is currently not known. No much larger clone exists at a distance of one base, and base qualities are not known.

This TCR was recovered from an adult with an advanced solid tumor such as melanoma, head and neck, liver or kidney cancer. The rearranged segments are TRBV5-1 and TRBJ2-1; the central 9 bases match TRBD2. The sample in question was CD4+ or CD8+ T cells sorted from blood, obtained in a trial of the OX40 agonist ivuxolimab. The CDR3 protein is CASSLGAGGTGNEQFF. In nucleotide form, the sequence is TGCGCCAGCAGCTTGGGAGCGGGAGGAACGGGCAATGAGCAGTTCTTC.